The next 3 T cell receptor beta chains were all read from a single sample in a study of beta chain features in type 1 diabetes. No antigen has been assigned to these receptors. Every bit of the isolated RNA underwent reverse transcription, so sequencing read expressed TCRB transcripts. TCRdb's table, derived via immunoSEQ multiplex PCR, lists solely in-frame clones and lacks some. The repertoire includes about 280,000 clones, 15% of them detected once, and less than 0.02% sits in the top ten. Findings of the study overall: Among all four CD4+ subsets, Type 1 diabetes patients had TCRB CDR3s that were moderately but significantly shorter.

Sequenced input: naive CD4+ T cells from blood. All receptors derive from a man aged 18 to 29 with type 1 diabetes.

The rearrangement links TRBV27 to TRBJ2-7; D call uncertain. The germline V and J ends were trimmed by 5 bases and 7 bases, with 9 bases remaining between them. CDR3 length: 11 amino acids. The germline V gene has CDR1 MNHEY and CDR2 SMNVEV (reference sequence). CDR3 protein: CASSPLYEQYF. The CDR3 DNA sequence: TGTGCCAGCAGTCCCCTCTATGAGCAGTACTTC.

This clone showed up just a few times. This chain uses TRBV30 with TRBJ1-4; D gene ambiguous. The CDR3 runs 10 residues. The germline V gene encodes CDR1 GTSNPN and CDR2 SVGIG (reference sequence). The V end was cut by 5 bases, the J end by 7 bases, with 5 bases between. The CDR3 sequence is CAWGREKLFF. The CDR3 DNA reads TGTGCCTGGGGCCGTGAAAAACTGTTTTTT.

This clone came up a few times. The chain recombines TRBV18 with TRBJ2-4, with 12 bases lining up with TRBD2. Germline-derived CDR1 and CDR2 are KGHSH and LQKENI. V shed 0 bases, J shed 7 bases, and the junction held 7 bases outside the gene matches. The CDR3 contains 17 residues. CDR3 nucleotide sequence: TGTGCCAGCTCACCACCGGCCACTAGCGGGAGGCGTAACATTCAGTACTTC. Translating it yields CASSPPATSGRRNIQYF.